The sequence of this T cell receptor beta chain was determined in a study of T cells in tumors after PD-1 blockade. Study-wide background: A subset received ongoing vismodegib 150 mg daily alongside anti-PD-1 therapy.

The CDR3 has 14 amino acids. V was clipped by 5 bases and J by 10 bases, with 15 bases between them. Germline CDR1 and CDR2: SEHNR and FQNEAQ (reference sequence). Profiling relied on immunoSEQ multiplex PCR, and the TCRdb table lists in-frame clones only, not all of them. The data show 20,000 to 25,000 clones, roughly four fifths seen once. This chain uses TRBV7-9 with TRBJ1-6; D gene ambiguous. The clonotype originates from a human donor with basal cell carcinoma. Sequenced here: PBMCs, sampled after anti-PD-1 treatment. CDR3 bases: TGTGCCAGCAGCCCCTCCGGTAACGGATCACCCCTCCACTTT. It codes for CASSPSGNGSPLHF.